These 27 T cell receptor beta chains were sequenced from one sample in a study of T-cell reconstitution after alpha-beta-depleted transplantation in children. Unique molecular identifiers were used in preparing the TCRbeta library. TCRdb re-analysed the PCR reads in MiXCR, keeping a single row per CDR3 protein. The sample has hundreds of thousands of distinct CDR3 sequences, 13% seen once. The sequencing here drew on PBMCs, taken before TCRalphabeta/CD19-depleted stem cell transplant. Every receptor here comes from a girl aged 2-10 years with congenital amegakaryocytic thrombocytopenia, due to receive a stem cell transplant.

The sample holds a few counts of this clonotype. The gene calls are TRBV5-6 and TRBJ2-1; D perhaps matches TRBD1 (6 bases). This CDR3 has 18 amino acids. From germline, CDR1 is SGHDT and CDR2 YYEEEE. The germline V and J ends were trimmed by 3 bases and 4 bases, with 23 bases remaining between them. The CDR3 DNA sequence: TGTGCCAGCAGCTACAAACAGGGTGCCCTCATCATATACAATGAGCAGTTCTTC. Amino acids: CASSYKQGALIIYNEQFF.

J is TRBJ1-2 and V is TRBV27; D uncertain. CDR1 and CDR2 from the germline V gene are MNHEY and SMNVEV (reference sequence). V gave up 5 bases and J gave up 4 bases, with 11 bases separating them. CDR3 length: 13 amino acids. The CDR3 spells CASSPRGGYGYTF. Here the CDR3 DNA reads TGTGCCAGCAGTCCTCGGGGTGGCTATGGCTACACCTTC.

This sequence joins TRBV7-8 and TRBJ2-1, with 9 bases identical to TRBD2. CDR3 length equals 16 residues. Germline V gene data show CDR1 as SGHVS and CDR2 as FQNEAQ. J gave up 7 bases and V 4 bases, and 11 bases lay outside the gene matches. The CDR3 here is CASSSQRGALGNEQFF. The CDR3 region has the DNA TGTGCCAGCAGCTCCCAGCGGGGGGCCCTGGGTAATGAGCAGTTCTTC.

This clonotype was counted a few times. J is TRBJ2-7 and V is TRBV20-1; no definite D call. CDR3 size: 13 residues. Per the germline V gene, CDR1 is DFQATT and CDR2 is SNEGSKA (reference sequence). V shed 1 base and J shed 2 bases, with 9 bases lying between them. The CDR3 reads CSARVNVAYEQYF. CDR3 in DNA: TGCAGTGCTAGAGTGAACGTCGCCTACGAGCAGTACTTC.

This clonotype was detected a few times. The chain couples TRBV7-9 to TRBJ2-1, with TRBD1 identical over 8 bases. The CDR3 length is 14 residues. J lost 2 bases, V lost 8 bases, and 5 bases had no gene match. The germline V gene has CDR1 SEHNR and CDR2 FQNEAQ (reference sequence). The CDR3 spells CASAQGGTYNEQFF. The CDR3 DNA reads TGTGCCAGCGCACAGGGGGGAACCTACAATGAGCAGTTCTTC.

This clonotype has just a few counts. V gene TRBV12-3 or TRBV12-4 combines with J gene TRBJ1-5; D possibly corresponds to TRBD1 (6 bases). V lost 6 bases and J 0 bases, leaving 12 bases between the germline ends. The CDR3 runs 15 residues. The CDR3 protein is CASSSTGYSNQPQHF. In DNA form, the CDR3 reads TGTGCCAGCAGCTCCACAGGGTATAGCAATCAGCCCCAGCATTTT.

This chain uses TRBV27 with TRBJ2-1, with no clear D. The ends were cut back, 6 bases at V and 1 base at J, with 7 bases in the middle. CDR1 is MNHEY, CDR2 SMNVEV, per germline (reference sequence). The CDR3 runs 13 residues. This chain's CDR3 is CASRQTSYNEQFF. The CDR3 DNA reads TGTGCCAGCAGACAAACGTCCTACAATGAGCAGTTCTTC.

The table lists this clonotype with many counts. The chain joins TRBV29-1 to TRBJ2-3, with D possibly TRBD2 on 5 matching bases. Per germline, CDR1 SQVTM and CDR2 ANQGSEA. The CDR3 consists of 13 residues. V shed 1 base and J shed 3 bases, with 8 bases lying between them. DNA for the CDR3: TGCAGCGTTGAAGTACGCGGGACAGATACGCAGTATTTT. Its translation is CSVEVRGTDTQYF.

This clonotype was seen repeatedly, ten times or more. The chain carries TRBV29-1 and TRBJ2-2, with no clear D. Germline CDR1 reads SQVTM; CDR2 reads ANQGSEA. The V end lost 5 bases, the J end lost 1 base, and 2 bases lay between the germline ends. This CDR3 contains 11 residues. Here the CDR3 reads CSVLNTGELFF. CDR3 in DNA: TGCAGCGTTCTGAACACCGGGGAGCTGTTTTTT.

This clonotype was detected many times. J is TRBJ2-7 and V is TRBV12-3 or TRBV12-4; D perhaps matches TRBD2 (5 bases). This CDR3 is built from 14 residues. V lost 7 bases and J 2 bases, leaving 15 bases between the germline ends. CDR3 DNA sequence: TGTGCCAGCACCTTAGGAGGCCTTACCTACGAGCAGTACTTC. It is translated as CASTLGGLTYEQYF.

V and J are TRBV20-1 and TRBJ2-3, with 7 positions matching TRBD2. The V gene end was trimmed by 6 bases and the J gene end by 6 bases; junction bases not matched to a gene: 21. This CDR3 comprises 17 residues. Per the germline V gene, CDR1 is DFQATT and CDR2 is SNEGSKA (reference sequence). The CDR3 region has the DNA TGCAGTGCCCCGAAGGTAGCGGGCCCCGAGACTTCTGATACGCAGTATTTT. Its protein is CSAPKVAGPETSDTQYF.

This clonotype was counted many times. The chain employs TRBV5-1 and TRBJ2-2; weak D call: TRBD2 (6 bases). CDR3 length: 16 residues. Trimming took 4 bases from V and 5 from J, leaving 18 bases between them. The V gene's germline CDR1 is SGHRS and CDR2 YFSETQ. CDR3 residues: CASSPLERAPTGELFF. In DNA form, the CDR3 reads TGCGCCAGCAGCCCTCTTGAGCGGGCCCCTACCGGGGAGCTGTTTTTT.

At least ten counts were recorded for this clonotype. The V and J genes are TRBV20-1 and TRBJ2-3, with 12 positions matching TRBD2. Looked up from germline, CDR1 is DFQATT and CDR2 is SNEGSKA (reference sequence). The CDR3 is made up of 15 amino acids. Trimming at V came to 6 bases and at J to 3 bases, leaving 7 bases not matched to a gene. This CDR3 is CSAEPSGRGTDTQYF. The CDR3 DNA reads TGCAGTGCCGAACCTAGCGGGAGGGGGACAGATACGCAGTATTTT.

V is TRBV20-1 and J is TRBJ2-1, with TRBD2 matching over 13 bases. CDR1 is DFQATT, CDR2 SNEGSKA, per germline (reference sequence). The CDR3 covers 16 residues. J gave up 10 bases and V 5 bases, and 14 bases lay outside the gene matches. For the CDR3, the DNA is TGCAGTGCTGAAGAAGCCGGGACTAGCGGGATTTGGGAGCAGTTCTTC. Protein product: CSAEEAGTSGIWEQFF.

The V gene is TRBV7-9, the J gene TRBJ2-7; D is perhaps TRBD2 (5 bases). CDR3 length equals 16 residues. The V and J ends lost 4 bases and 7 bases respectively, with 23 bases between them. Per the germline V gene, CDR1 is SEHNR and CDR2 is FQNEAQ (reference sequence). The chain's CDR3 is CASSSPGIVRVREQYF. Written as DNA, the CDR3 is TGTGCCAGCAGCTCACCGGGGATTGTACGTGTTAGAGAGCAGTACTTC.

Regarding this clonotype: Just one base apart from a much larger clone, this may be a read error. CDR3 protein: CSSRDSLAGGLVNEQFF. CDR3 in DNA: TGCAGTTCTAGAGATTCGCTAGCGGGAGGGCTGGTAAATGAGCAGTTCTTC. The rearrangement uses TRBV20-1 and TRBJ2-1, with 12 bases that match TRBD2. The CDR3 covers 17 residues. The germline V gene has CDR1 DFQATT and CDR2 SNEGSKA (reference sequence).

This clonotype was seen many times. V gene TRBV20-1 combines with J gene TRBJ2-1, with D possibly TRBD2 on 6 matching bases. From germline, CDR1 is DFQATT and CDR2 SNEGSKA (reference sequence). V lost 6 bases, J lost 8 bases, and 14 bases lay in between. The CDR3 is 12 residues long. The CDR3 loop reads CSAVKGGDEQFF. For the CDR3, the DNA is TGCAGTGCGGTCAAAGGAGGGGATGAGCAGTTCTTC.

Turning to this clonotype: A much more abundant neighbour one base away suggests this may be a read error. The chain recombines TRBV20-1 with TRBJ1-1; D perhaps matches TRBD1 (5 bases). Per germline, CDR1 DFQATT and CDR2 SNEGSKA (reference sequence). This CDR3 spans 13 amino acids. The ends were cut back, 5 bases at V and 6 bases at J, with 16 bases in the middle. CDR3 loop: CSAVTEGWAEAFF. CDR3 nucleotides: TGCAGTGCTGTTACAGAGGGGTGGGCTGAAGCTTTCTTT.

V and J are TRBV29-1 and TRBJ1-1; no clear D. This CDR3 has 12 residues. Germline V CDR1 and CDR2: SQVTM, ANQGSEA. The V and J ends lost 3 bases and 1 base respectively, with 6 bases between them. The CDR3 reads CSVDRTNTEAFF. The CDR3 region has the DNA TGCAGCGTTGACCGGACGAACACTGAAGCTTTCTTT.

This sequence joins TRBV12-3 or TRBV12-4 and TRBJ1-4, with D possibly matching TRBD1 (6 bases). The CDR3 extends over 14 amino acids. The V end was cut by 3 bases, the J end by 8 bases, with 13 bases between. This CDR3 is CASSFWQGMEKLFF. Written as DNA, the CDR3 is TGTGCCAGCAGTTTTTGGCAGGGGATGGAAAAACTGTTTTTT.

This chain uses TRBV4-1 with TRBJ2-1; 9 nucleotides agree with TRBD2. V lost 0 bases, J lost 9 bases, and 9 bases stayed unmatched. The CDR3 is 16 amino acids. Germline lookup yields CDR1 MGHRA and CDR2 YSYEKL. This CDR3 reads CASSQDSPGLAIEQFF. The CDR3 DNA sequence: TGCGCCAGCAGCCAAGACTCCCCGGGACTAGCAATTGAGCAGTTCTTC.

As regards this clonotype: The junction departs from the called germline gene at one end, perhaps through a read error. V and J are TRBV14 and TRBJ2-7, with TRBD2 identical over 11 bases. CDR3 length: 15 residues. CDR1 and CDR2 (germline): SGHDN, FVKESK. CDR3 in amino acids: CASSLLAGAPYEQSF. The CDR3, as DNA: TGTGCCAGCAGCCTACTAGCGGGAGCCCCCTACGAGCAGTCCTTC.

This clonotype was detected ten times or more. The chain carries TRBV5-1 and TRBJ2-3; no clear D gene. V was shortened by 3 bases and J by 7 bases, with 15 bases between the two germline ends. Germline V gene data show CDR1 as SGHRS and CDR2 as YFSETQ. CDR3 length: 14 amino acids. CDR3 residues: CASSSSSSGYTQYF. The CDR3, as DNA: TGCGCCAGCAGCTCATCGTCTAGTGGATATACGCAGTATTTT.

This clonotype has ten or more counts. The V call is TRBV20-1, the J call TRBJ2-5; TRBD1 is a possible D gene (5 bases). Germline lookup yields CDR1 DFQATT and CDR2 SNEGSKA (reference sequence). With 6 bases removed from V and 0 bases from J, the gap between germline ends came to 11 bases. This CDR3 comprises 13 residues. CDR3 residues: CSARETDQETQYF. Here the CDR3 DNA reads TGCAGTGCCAGGGAAACGGACCAAGAGACCCAGTACTTC.

This clonotype showed up many times. The chain links TRBV20-1 to TRBJ1-1; unclear D gene. Trimming removed 6 bases from V and 0 bases from J, with 8 bases in between. The CDR3 covers 12 residues. From germline, CDR1 is DFQATT and CDR2 SNEGSKA (reference sequence). CDR3 region: CSAALMNTEAFF. DNA of the CDR3: TGCAGTGCCGCGCTGATGAACACTGAAGCTTTCTTT.

This clonotype was seen a few times. CDR3 protein: CSAGQGGTQYF. Here the CDR3 DNA reads TGCAGTGCTGGACAGGGAGGGACCCAGTACTTC. The chain couples TRBV20-1 to TRBJ2-5; 8 bases align to TRBD1. From germline, CDR1 is DFQATT and CDR2 SNEGSKA (reference sequence). V was clipped by 5 bases and J by 7 bases; unmatched bases: 3. The CDR3 is 11 amino acids.

V usage is TRBV20-1 and J usage is TRBJ2-1; 11 bases are a match to TRBD2. From germline, CDR1 is DFQATT and CDR2 SNEGSKA (reference sequence). After removal of 6 bases from V and 1 base from J, the junction contained 14 bases not matched to a gene. The CDR3 is 18 residues long. DNA for the CDR3: TGCAGTGCGCTTAGCGGGAGGGCGGTTATATGGTCCTACAATGAGCAGTTCTTC. Its translation: CSALSGRAVIWSYNEQFF.